Below, 18 T cell receptor beta chains from the same sample are listed, as sequenced in a study of blood T cell repertoires in COVID-19. Assay used: immunoSEQ multiplex PCR; TCRdb lists only in-frame clones, some missing. Altogether about 100,000 clones are present, 60% to 80% being singletons, with the ten largest covering 9.8%. The sequenced sample was peripheral blood. Source of these receptors: a man in his 60s with active or convalescent COVID-19.

V is TRBV5-6 and J is TRBJ2-3; the match to TRBD1 covers 9 bases. V dropped 0 bases and J dropped 5; count of bases not matched to a gene: 10. Germline V gene lookup returns CDR1 SGHDT and CDR2 YYEEEE. The CDR3 runs 17 residues. CDR3 sequence: CASSLGTGGAGEDTQYF. CDR3 DNA: TGTGCCAGCAGCTTGGGCACAGGGGGCGCGGGCGAAGATACGCAGTATTTT.

In this sample, this clone turned up once. The V and J genes are TRBV7-8 and TRBJ2-6, with 15 positions matching TRBD2. Trimming at V came to 5 bases and at J to 2 bases, leaving 10 bases not matched to a gene. The V gene's germline CDR1 is SGHVS and CDR2 FQNEAQ. This CDR3 is 20 amino acids long. In DNA, the CDR3 is TGTGCCAGCAGCACACCGGGACTAGCGGGAGGCCTCACTGGGGCCAACGTCCTGACTTTC. Its translation is CASSTPGLAGGLTGANVLTF.

The chain joins TRBV5-4 to TRBJ2-2, with no clear D. Deletions cut 0 bases from V and 3 bases from J, with 6 bases between. Germline V gives CDR1 SGHNT, CDR2 YYREEE (reference sequence). The CDR3 runs to 14 residues. The CDR3 region has the DNA TGTGCCAGCAGCTTGGACGAGTACACCGGGGAGCTGTTTTTT. Its translation: CASSLDEYTGELFF.

Ten or more counts support this clone. CDR3 loop: CSVWPVGVGDTQYF. CDR3 coding DNA: TGCAGCGTCTGGCCAGTTGGAGTTGGAGATACGCAGTATTTT. The chain links TRBV29-1 to TRBJ2-3; D uncertain. The CDR3 runs 14 residues. Germline-derived CDR1 and CDR2 are SQVTM and ANQGSEA. Between the trimmed V and J ends, which lost 6 bases and 5 bases, there was a span of 18 bases.

The chain combines TRBV5-4 with TRBJ1-1; 7 bases line up with TRBD1. The length of the CDR3 is 14 residues. J lost 5 bases, V lost 4 bases, and 8 bases had no gene match. Germline CDR1 reads SGHNT; CDR2 reads YYREEE (reference sequence). The CDR3 DNA reads as TGTGCCAGCAGCACCACAGGGGTGGGGACTGAAGCTTTCTTT. This codes for CASSTTGVGTEAFF. The variable domain in full, with the rest retrieved from reference TRBV5-4 and TRBJ1-1, is ETGVTQSPTHLIKTRGQQVTLRCSSQSGHNTVSWYQQALGQGPQFIFQYYREEENGRGNFPPRFSGLQFPNYSSELNVNALELDDSALYLCASSTTGVGTEAFFGQGTRLTVV.

The genes are TRBV28 and TRBJ1-1, with 8 positions matching TRBD1. The V and J ends lost 6 bases and 6 bases, in that order; junction bases with no gene match: 12. The CDR3 totals 15 residues. Germline lookup yields CDR1 MDHEN and CDR2 SYDVKM. CDR3 nucleotide sequence: TGTGCCAGCAGCCACTACAGGGGGTTGAAATCTGAAGCTTTCTTT. Protein product: CASSHYRGLKSEAFF.

The chain joins TRBV7-9 to TRBJ2-1; unclear D gene. V was cut by 5 bases and J by 7 bases, with 9 bases left in between. The CDR3 is made up of 12 amino acids. The germline CDR1 and CDR2 sequences are SEHNR and FQNEAQ (reference sequence). CDR3 sequence: CASSHTGNEQFF. Here the CDR3 DNA reads TGTGCCAGCAGCCACACCGGGAATGAGCAGTTCTTC.

This clone was counted a few times. This sequence joins TRBV9 and TRBJ2-1; 7 positions match TRBD1. Trimming took 3 bases from V and 5 from J; bases not matched to a gene: 8. This CDR3 contains 15 residues. Germline loops: CDR1 SGDLS, CDR2 YYNGEE. CDR3 sequence (DNA): TGTGCCAGCAGCGCGACTCCAGGGGGAAACAATGAGCAGTTCTTC. Protein product: CASSATPGGNNEQFF.

The chain uses TRBV10-3 and TRBJ1-1, with TRBD1 matching 7 bases. From germline, CDR1 is ENHRY and CDR2 SYGVKD. CDR3 size: 15 residues. V was clipped by 3 bases and J by 1 base; unmatched bases: 5. CDR3 coding DNA: TGTGCCATCAGTGATTCTGGACAGGAGAACACTGAAGCTTTCTTT. It is translated as CAISDSGQENTEAFF.

The CDR3 DNA follows: TGTGCCAGTAGTAACCCCTTTGACCTAGCGGGAGATTCAGAGCAGTACTTC. Translation: CASSNPFDLAGDSEQYF. The genes are TRBV19 and TRBJ2-7, with 10 positions matching TRBD2. The germline gives CDR1 LNHDA, CDR2 SQIVND (reference sequence). The CDR3 has 17 residues. Trimming cost V 4 bases and J 7 bases; bases outside gene matches: 16.

This chain joins TRBV24-1 and TRBJ2-1, with a possible D match to TRBD2 (7 bases). V was shortened by 1 base and J by 12 bases, with 12 bases between the two germline ends. The CDR3 length is 13 residues. The germline V gene has CDR1 KGHDR and CDR2 SFDVKD. The CDR3 spells CATSDFWGGGQFF. The CDR3, as DNA: TGTGCCACCAGTGATTTTTGGGGGGGCGGGCAGTTCTTC.

The rearrangement links TRBV27 to TRBJ2-5, with 13 bases aligning to TRBD2. The CDR3 is 17 amino acids. The germline gives CDR1 MNHEY, CDR2 SMNVEV (reference sequence). Trimming took 0 bases from V and 5 from J; bases not matched to a gene: 6. This CDR3 is CASSLSSAGLAGETQYF. The DNA for the CDR3 is TGTGCCAGCAGTTTATCGTCAGCGGGACTAGCGGGGGAGACCCAGTACTTC.

The chain has TRBV7-8 and TRBJ2-6; the D is unclear. The length of the CDR3 is 16 residues. Germline V gene data show CDR1 as SGHVS and CDR2 as FQNEAQ. Trimming pared 3 bases from V and 4 bases from J, leaving 13 bases between. The CDR3 spells CASSFFADSGANVLTF. The DNA for the CDR3 is TGTGCCAGCAGCTTTTTTGCGGATTCCGGGGCCAACGTCCTGACTTTC.

This sequence joins TRBV3-1 (or the pseudogene TRBV3-2) and TRBJ2-1, with 9 bases matching TRBD2. The CDR3 is 15 residues long. V trimming: 3 bases; J trimming: 9 bases; junction bases outside the gene matches: 9. CDR1 is LGHDT and CDR2 is YNNKEL in the germline V gene (reference sequence). Here the CDR3 DNA reads TGTGCCAGCAGCCAGAATAGCGGGAGTGGCGGTGAGCAGTTCTTC. Its translation: CASSQNSGSGGEQFF.

V gene TRBV15 combines with J gene TRBJ2-1, with 8 bases aligning to TRBD2. This CDR3 comprises 17 residues. The J segment lost 1 base and the V segment lost 0 bases, leaving 5 bases of the junction unmatched. The germline gives CDR1 LNHNV, CDR2 YYDKDF (reference sequence). The CDR3 spells CATSREPSGLSYNEQFF. As DNA, the CDR3 is TGTGCCACCAGCAGAGAGCCTAGCGGGCTGTCCTACAATGAGCAGTTCTTC.

The chain uses TRBV28 and TRBJ1-5; 9 positions match TRBD1. V lost 5 bases, J lost 4 bases, and 3 bases stayed unmatched. Germline V CDR1 and CDR2: MDHEN, SYDVKM. The CDR3 is 14 residues long. The CDR3 DNA follows: TGTGCCAGCAGTCTGACAGGGGGAAATCAGCCCCAGCATTTT. Its protein product is CASSLTGGNQPQHF.

V is TRBV7-3 and J is TRBJ2-1, with TRBD2 identical over 8 bases. V shed 1 base and J 0 bases; nucleotides not matched to a gene: 14. Germline lookup yields CDR1 SGHTA and CDR2 FQGTGA. The CDR3 extends over 20 amino acids. The CDR3 is CASSLKFGRGGRSSYNEQFF. The CDR3, as DNA: TGTGCCAGCAGCTTAAAATTTGGACGCGGCGGGAGGAGCTCCTACAATGAGCAGTTCTTC.

In DNA form, the CDR3 reads TGTGCCACCAGCACCACTAGCGGGAGGGTCACCGGGGAGCTGTTTTTT. This encodes CATSTTSGRVTGELFF. V and J are TRBV15 and TRBJ2-2; 13 bases fit TRBD2. This CDR3 contains 16 residues. J lost 4 bases, V lost 4 bases, and 3 bases had no gene match. Germline lookup yields CDR1 LNHNV and CDR2 YYDKDF (reference sequence). The entire variable domain, with the rest obtained from reference TRBV15 and TRBJ2-2, is as follows: DAMVIQNPRYQVTQFGKPVTLSCSQTLNHNVMYWYQQKSSQAPKLLFHYYDKDFNNEADTPDNFQSRRPNTSFCFLDIRSPGLGDTAMYLCATSTTSGRVTGELFFGEGSRLTVL.